This TCR beta chain comes out of a study of somatic mutations in cytotoxic T cells in rheumatoid arthritis. General study findings and limits: Levels of CD8+ T-cell clonality in rheumatoid arthritis patients were statistically indistinguishable from those seen in age-matched healthy controls, with no significant difference.

About this clone itself: Its cognate antigen is unknown.

Repertoires were generated with immunoSEQ multiplex PCR, while TCRdb's copy carries only in-frame clones and drops some. The table has approximately 11,000 clones, about 80% seen once. Sequencing was performed on CD8+ T cells sorted from blood. The clonotype originates from a woman aged 55-69 years with rheumatoid arthritis.

This CDR3 is CASSFRDRAYEQYF. The CDR3 nucleotides are TGTGCCAGCAGTTTCCGGGACAGGGCCTACGAGCAGTACTTC. This sequence joins TRBV6-6 and TRBJ2-7, with 9 bases matching TRBD1. The CDR3 spans 14 residues. The germline V gene has CDR1 MNHNY and CDR2 SVGAGI (reference sequence). J gave up 2 bases and V 4 bases, and 3 bases lay outside the gene matches.